This TCR beta chain derives from a study of T cells in Graves' hyperthyroidism and ophthalmopathy. Across the study: Pretreatment peripheral blood was obtained at initial diagnosis.

The source material, RNA transcripts, was used to amplify TCR beta CDR3 regions. TCR CDR3 regions were first amplified by RT-PCR with HTBI primers. TCRdb re-analysed the multiplex PCR reads in MiXCR, keeping a single row per CDR3 protein. The table shows some 560,000 distinct CDR3 sequences, with 12% to 15% occurring only once. Germline-derived CDR1 and CDR2 are SQVTM and ANQGSEA. V shed 2 bases, J shed 8 bases, and the junction held 9 bases outside the gene matches. This CDR3 region has 14 residues. With a duration under 2 months, the hyperthyroidism was newly diagnosed in patients aged 18 to 65. Exclusion of patients followed from uncontrolled infection, other autoimmune disease, pregnancy or lactation. Whole-study findings and limits: Ophthalmopathy and stable hyperthyroidism were separated by a 13 V-J model.

This clonotype was seen ten or more times. Its target is unknown. The receptor was isolated from a woman between 40 and 50 years old with Graves' hyperthyroidism. The chain carries TRBV29-1 and TRBJ2-1; 7 bases fit TRBD2. The sample consisted of blood. In nucleotides, the CDR3 is TGCAGCGTTGAACGCCTCGTTGGGGGGGATGAGCAGTTCTTC. Encoded protein: CSVERLVGGDEQFF.